These 14 T cell receptor beta chains originate from one sample sequenced in a study of blood T cell repertoires in COVID-19. Assay used: immunoSEQ multiplex PCR; TCRdb lists only in-frame clones, some missing. The table lists a few hundred thousand clones, 85% to 90% of them singletons, with 4% to 5% in the top ten. Sequenced material: peripheral blood. The receptors here all came from a woman between 40 and 50 years old who had recovered from COVID-19.

The genes are TRBV19 and TRBJ1-6, with 11 bases fitting TRBD1. Germline V lookup: CDR1 LNHDA, CDR2 SQIVND (reference sequence). This CDR3 spans 16 amino acids. After removal of 6 bases from V and 5 bases from J, the junction contained 6 bases not matched to a gene. CDR3 amino acids: CASRRTGGVDNSPLHF. For the CDR3, the DNA is TGTGCCAGTAGAAGGACAGGGGGCGTCGATAATTCACCCCTCCACTTT.

The chain is built from TRBV10-1 and TRBJ2-3; D not resolved. CDR3 length: 13 residues. CDR1 and CDR2 (germline): WNHNN, SYGVQD (reference sequence). Deletions cut 3 bases from V and 6 bases from J, with 10 bases between. The CDR3 bases are TGCGCCAGCAGTGACCCCTTCGCGGATACGCAGTATTTT. As protein: CASSDPFADTQYF.

V and J are TRBV11-2 and TRBJ2-3; D is undetermined. V was clipped by 7 bases and J by 2 bases, with 7 bases between them. Germline V lookup: CDR1 SGHAT, CDR2 FQNNGV. The CDR3 runs to 12 residues. The CDR3 nucleotides read TGTGCCAGCAAACAAGTCACAGATACGCAGTATTTT. This encodes CASKQVTDTQYF.

This clone was recorded once. V and J are TRBV6-5 and TRBJ2-3; weak D call: TRBD2 (6 bases). The CDR3 extends over 16 amino acids. Germline CDR1 MNHEY, CDR2 SVGAGI. V was trimmed by 2 bases and J by 1 base, leaving 13 bases between them. The CDR3 is CASSYMSSVGTDTQYF. The CDR3 nucleotides read TGTGCCAGCAGTTACATGTCTAGCGTAGGCACAGATACGCAGTATTTT.

A single count supports this clone. This chain links TRBV30 with TRBJ2-5, with D possibly being TRBD2 (7 bases). Germline V gene sequence: CDR1 GTSNPN, CDR2 SVGIG (reference sequence). V gave up 6 bases and J gave up 5 bases, with 16 bases separating them. CDR3 length: 13 amino acids. For the CDR3, the DNA is TGTGCCTGCTCCGGGGGGCGCGGGGAGACCCAGTACTTC. Translating gives CACSGGRGETQYF.

The J gene is TRBJ1-1, the V gene TRBV10-1; no clear D. Trimming left V 0 bases short and J 3 bases short, with 11 bases between. The CDR3 length is 15 residues. Per the germline V gene, CDR1 is WNHNN and CDR2 is SYGVQD (reference sequence). In DNA form, the CDR3 reads TGCGCCAGCAGTGAGTCGAGTGCGGTGTACACTGAAGCTTTCTTT. This translates into CASSESSAVYTEAFF.

The V gene is TRBV18, the J gene TRBJ1-5; 7 positions match TRBD1. CDR3 length: 14 residues. V was clipped by 3 bases and J by 9 bases; unmatched bases: 8. CDR1 is KGHSH and CDR2 is LQKENI in the germline V gene. The chain's CDR3 is CASSPRQGGGPQHF. The CDR3 region has the DNA TGTGCCAGCTCACCGAGACAGGGAGGAGGGCCCCAGCATTTT.

The V and J genes are TRBV6-7 and TRBJ2-7; 14 bases match TRBD2. TRBV6-7 is filed as an ORF, its function uncertain. This CDR3 contains 18 residues. With 0 bases clipped from V and 4 bases from J, the junction kept 8 bases outside the gene matches. CDR3 amino acids: CASSYSRTSGRRPYEQYV. Here the CDR3 DNA reads TGTGCCAGCAGTTACTCTCGGACTAGCGGGAGGAGGCCTTACGAGCAGTACGTC.

The V call is TRBV3-1 (or the pseudogene TRBV3-2), the J call TRBJ2-5; TRBD2 aligns across 14 bases. Germline CDR1 is LGHDT and CDR2 is YNNKEL (reference sequence). CDR3 length: 22 amino acids. V trimming: 1 base; J trimming: 4 bases; junction bases outside the gene matches: 20. CDR3 DNA sequence: TGTGCCAGCAGCCAAGGTTTAACACTGGGACTAGCGGGGGACCCCGCACGAGAGACCCAGTACTTC. Protein product: CASSQGLTLGLAGDPARETQYF.

The V gene is TRBV5-6, the J gene TRBJ2-1; D is possibly TRBD1 (5 bases). Trimming left V 2 bases short and J 7 bases short, with 16 bases between. CDR1 and CDR2 (germline): SGHDT, YYEEEE. This CDR3 has 15 amino acids. CDR3 DNA sequence: TGTGCCAGCAGCTTTTTAAAACAGGATCGAAATGAGCAGTTCTTC. Translating it yields CASSFLKQDRNEQFF.

In DNA, the CDR3 is TGTGCCAGTAGTATCCTAGCGGGAGTAAATGAGCAGTTCTTC. It codes for CASSILAGVNEQFF. V gene TRBV19 combines with J gene TRBJ2-1; the match to TRBD2 covers 10 bases. The CDR3 has 14 residues. The V gene's germline CDR1 is LNHDA and CDR2 SQIVND (reference sequence). V was pared by 3 bases and J by 7 bases, with 3 bases of the junction left unmatched.

The gene calls are TRBV6-6 and TRBJ2-5; perhaps TRBD2 as D (5 bases). This CDR3 is built from 14 residues. Trimming removed 0 bases at V and 9 bases at J, with 14 bases between. Germline CDR1 MNHNY, CDR2 SVGAGI (reference sequence). Written as DNA, the CDR3 is TGTGCCAGCAGTTACTCGACGGGGATCTGGGCCCAGTACTTC. Its protein is CASSYSTGIWAQYF.

V usage is TRBV7-9 and J usage is TRBJ2-1; 11 bases are a match to TRBD2. The germline gives CDR1 SEHNR, CDR2 FQNEAQ (reference sequence). The J segment lost 5 bases and the V segment lost 10 bases, leaving 19 bases of the junction unmatched. The CDR3 spans 18 residues. For the CDR3, the DNA is TGTGCCACTCGGGTAAGACTAGCGGGAACCCCACAGGACAATGAGCAGTTCTTC. It specifies CATRVRLAGTPQDNEQFF.

V usage is TRBV6-5 and J usage is TRBJ2-1; D remains ambiguous. The CDR3 runs 12 residues. The germline V gene encodes CDR1 MNHEY and CDR2 SVGAGI. Trimming cost V 2 bases and J 5 bases, with 4 bases left between them. The CDR3 sequence: CASSYGNNEQFF. Here the CDR3 DNA reads TGTGCCAGCAGTTACGGCAACAATGAGCAGTTCTTC.